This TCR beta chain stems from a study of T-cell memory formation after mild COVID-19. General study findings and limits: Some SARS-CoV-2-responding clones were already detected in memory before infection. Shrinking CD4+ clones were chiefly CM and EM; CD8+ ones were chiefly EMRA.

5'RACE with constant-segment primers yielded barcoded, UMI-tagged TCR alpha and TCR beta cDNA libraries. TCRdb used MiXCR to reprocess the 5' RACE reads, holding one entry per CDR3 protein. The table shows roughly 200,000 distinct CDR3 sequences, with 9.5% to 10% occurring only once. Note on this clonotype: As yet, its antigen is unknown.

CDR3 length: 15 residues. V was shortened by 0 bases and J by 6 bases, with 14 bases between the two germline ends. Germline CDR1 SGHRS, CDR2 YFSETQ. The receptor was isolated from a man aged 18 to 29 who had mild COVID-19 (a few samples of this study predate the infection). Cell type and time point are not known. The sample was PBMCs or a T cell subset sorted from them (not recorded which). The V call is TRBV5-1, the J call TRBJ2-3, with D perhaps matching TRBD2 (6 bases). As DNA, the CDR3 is TGCGCCAGCAGCTTGGAGCGGGCTCAACGGGATACGCAGTATTTT. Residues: CASSLERAQRDTQYF.